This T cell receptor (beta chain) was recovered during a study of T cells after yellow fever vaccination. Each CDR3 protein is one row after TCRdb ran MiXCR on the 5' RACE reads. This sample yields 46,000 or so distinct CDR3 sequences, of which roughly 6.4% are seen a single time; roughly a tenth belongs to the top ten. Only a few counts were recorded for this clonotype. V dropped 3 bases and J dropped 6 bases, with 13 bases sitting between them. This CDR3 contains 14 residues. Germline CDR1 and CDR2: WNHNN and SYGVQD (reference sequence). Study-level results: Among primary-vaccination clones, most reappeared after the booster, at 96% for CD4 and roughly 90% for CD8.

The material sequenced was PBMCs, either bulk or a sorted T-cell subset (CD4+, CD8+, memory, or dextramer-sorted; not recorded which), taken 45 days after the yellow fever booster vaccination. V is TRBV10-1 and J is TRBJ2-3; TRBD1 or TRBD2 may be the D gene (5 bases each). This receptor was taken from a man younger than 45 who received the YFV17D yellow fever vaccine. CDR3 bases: TGCGCCAGCAGTGAAGGAGGACCAGGGGATACGCAGTATTTT. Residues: CASSEGGPGDTQYF.